A selection of T cell receptor beta chains follows, all from one sample in a study of shared clonotypes between healthy human individuals. Assay: immunoSEQ multiplex PCR; the TCRdb copy retains only in-frame clones and omits some. This table has millions of clones, 90% to 95% appearing once. Sequenced sample: naive CD4+ T cells from PBMCs. Every receptor here comes from a man aged 18 to 30 in good health. Some clones in this sample may be carry-over from other donors' samples. CDR3s include the opening cysteine and the closing phenylalanine or tryptophan. D genes are given only for firm matches. Expanded clones are given a class, and other clones once, few, many or no size at all.

size: .
D: TRBD2
V: TRBV7-8
J: TRBJ2-7
DNA: TGTGCCAGCAGCTTACCTAGCGGGAGGCTCGAGCAGTACTTC
CDR3: CASSLPSGRLEQYF

size: .
D: .
V: TRBV28
J: TRBJ1-4
DNA: TGTGCCAGCAGTTCGGGAGGGGCTGGGGAAAAACTGTTTTTT
CDR3: CASSSGGAGEKLFF

size: .
D: TRBD1
V: TRBV5-1
J: TRBJ2-7
DNA: TGCGCCAGCAGCTTGGGGCGCAGACAGGGCCTGGATTACGAGCAGTACTTC
CDR3: CASSLGRRQGLDYEQYF

size: once
D: .
V: TRBV4-1
J: TRBJ2-2
DNA: TGCGCCAGCAGCCAAGCGCAGCCGCTACACACCGGGGAGCTGTTTTTT
CDR3: CASSQAQPLHTGELFF

size: .
D: .
V: TRBV7-7
J: TRBJ2-5
DNA: TGTGCCAGCAGCTTCGGGATAGGAGAGACCCAGTACTTC
CDR3: CASSFGIGETQYF

size: once
D: .
V: TRBV18
J: TRBJ2-7
DNA: TGTGCCAGCTCACCCCCTTACTCCTACGAGCAGTACTTC
CDR3: CASSPPYSYEQYF

size: .
D: .
V: TRBV6-5
J: TRBJ2-7
DNA: TGTGCCAGCAGTTTTAAACCCAACTCCTACGAGCAGTACTTC
CDR3: CASSFKPNSYEQYF

size: .
D: .
V: TRBV19
J: TRBJ2-1
DNA: TGTGCCAGTAGTATATCCGGGGTCTCCTACAATGAGCAGTTCTTC
CDR3: CASSISGVSYNEQFF

size: .
D: .
V: TRBV5-1
J: TRBJ1-3
DNA: TGCGCCAGCAGCTTCGACGGGACACCTGGAAACACCATATATTTT
CDR3: CASSFDGTPGNTIYF

size: .
D: TRBD1
V: TRBV5-1
J: TRBJ2-1
DNA: TGCGCCAGCAGCTTGGCCGGAGGGACAGGGGTGGATAATGAGCAGTTCTTC
CDR3: CASSLAGGTGVDNEQFF

size: .
D: .
V: TRBV7-9
J: TRBJ1-5
DNA: TGTGCCAGCAGCTTGACCAGCAATCAGCCCCAGCATTTT
CDR3: CASSLTSNQPQHF

size: .
D: .
V: TRBV5-1
J: TRBJ2-2
DNA: TGCGCCAGCAGCTTGTCGGCAGGGAAGGCCGGGGAGCTGTTTTTT
CDR3: CASSLSAGKAGELFF

size: .
D: .
V: TRBV19
J: TRBJ2-2
DNA: TGTGCCAGCCGACACGGGCCCGGGACGGACACCGGGGAGCTGTTTTTT
CDR3: CASRHGPGTDTGELFF

size: .
D: TRBD1
V: TRBV4-1
J: TRBJ2-2
DNA: TGCGCCAGCAGCCAGAGACAGGGAGTGAACACCGGGGAGCTGTTTTTT
CDR3: CASSQRQGVNTGELFF

size: .
D: TRBD2
V: TRBV7-2
J: TRBJ2-5
DNA: TGTGCCAGCAGCCTCTTTAGCGGGAGGGAGGGGGAGACCCAGTACTTC
CDR3: CASSLFSGREGETQYF

size: .
D: TRBD1
V: TRBV5-1
J: TRBJ1-4
DNA: TGCGCCAGCAGCATACAGGGGACTAATGAAAAACTGTTTTTT
CDR3: CASSIQGTNEKLFF